This TCR beta chain comes out of a study of CD8 T cells in Susac syndrome. Whole-study context: When blood was drawn, patients with Susac syndrome were on intravenous immunoglobulin alone, on corticosteroids, or therapy-naive.

It was with random hexamers that about 0.45 to 1 ug RNA was reverse transcribed. Multiplex PCR with immunoSEQ amplified the TCR beta CDR3 across 54 Vbeta and 13 Jbeta. Each CDR3 protein gets one entry after TCRdb re-called the immunoSEQ multiplex PCR reads with MiXCR. The sample yields hundreds of thousands of distinct CDR3 sequences, approximately 94% seen once. V lost 5 bases and J 8 bases, leaving 19 bases between the germline ends. Germline V gene data show CDR1 as KGHSH and CDR2 as LQKENI. The CDR3 extends over 16 amino acids. Material for sequencing was CD4+ T cells from PBMCs. The clonotype was recovered from a human donor with Susac syndrome. J is TRBJ1-6 and V is TRBV18, with D uncertain. The chain's CDR3 is CASSLLDSGADSPLHF. The CDR3, as DNA: TGTGCCAGCTCATTATTGGACTCAGGCGCTGATTCACCCCTCCACTTT.